This T cell receptor beta chain was observed in a study of vaccination and CD4 T cells after COVID-19. Study information: Overlapping spike peptides served as the stimulus for the cells. These peptides came from SARS-CoV-2 and from the common cold coronaviruses HCoV-NL63, HCoV-OC43 and HCoV-229E.

The Oncomine TCR Beta short-read assay was what sequenced the DNA obtained from cultured CD4+ T cells. TCRdb reprocessed the PCR reads via MiXCR and lists one record per CDR3 protein. The table records fewer than 15,000 distinct CDR3 sequences, over 25% of them present only once. For this clonotype: Its antigen is as yet unknown. This could be a read error, since a much larger clone is one nucleotide away.

As for treatment: roughly 11-day PBMC culture with coronavirus spike peptide pools or control peptides (ViraFEST assay). The CDR3 covers 16 residues. Germline lookup yields CDR1 LNHNV and CDR2 YYDKDF (reference sequence). This TCR was recovered from a human donor with COVID-19. The gene calls are TRBV15 and TRBJ1-5; TRBD1 matches 12 bases. The specimen sequenced was cultured CD4+ T cells from blood. The CDR3 here is CTTSREGQGANQPQHF. CDR3 sequence (DNA): TGTACCACCAGCAGGGAGGGACAGGGGGCAAATCAGCCCCAGCATTTT.